This T cell receptor beta chain was found in a study of T cell repertoires in cytomegalovirus infection. In the study overall: TCR beta signatures that were public indicated CMV infection and matching HLA type.

One entry per CDR3 protein, called by TCRdb with MiXCR from the reads. The sample yields fewer than 200,000 distinct CDR3 sequences, approximately 9.7% seen once. V was clipped by 6 bases and J by 3 bases; unmatched bases: 5. CDR1 and CDR2 (germline): SQVTM, ANQGSEA. The CDR3 is 13 residues long. The sequenced material came from PBMCs. J is TRBJ1-3 and V is TRBV29-1, with 7 bases that match TRBD1. This sequence was found in a human donor in good health (CMV status not recorded). Some clones in this sample may be carry-over from other donors' samples. Here the CDR3 DNA reads TGCAGCGTACAGGACAGGCTTGGAAACACCATATATTTT. Translating it yields CSVQDRLGNTIYF. The entire variable domain, with the rest obtained from reference TRBV29-1 and TRBJ1-3, is as follows: SAVISQKPSRDICQRGTSLTIQCQVDSQVTMMFWYRQQPGQSLTLIATANQGSEATYESGFVIDKFPISRPNLTFSTLTVSNMSPEDSSIYLCSVQDRLGNTIYFGEGSWLTVV.